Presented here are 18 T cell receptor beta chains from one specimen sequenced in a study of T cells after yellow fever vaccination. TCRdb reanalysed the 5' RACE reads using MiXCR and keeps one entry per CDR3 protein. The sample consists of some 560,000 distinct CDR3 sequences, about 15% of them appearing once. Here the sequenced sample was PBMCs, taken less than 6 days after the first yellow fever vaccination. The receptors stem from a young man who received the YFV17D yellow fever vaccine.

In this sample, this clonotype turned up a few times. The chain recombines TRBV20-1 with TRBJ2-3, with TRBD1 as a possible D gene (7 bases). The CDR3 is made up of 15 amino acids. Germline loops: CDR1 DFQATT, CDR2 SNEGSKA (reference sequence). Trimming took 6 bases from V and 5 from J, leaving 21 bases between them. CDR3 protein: CSAPLPGGGEDTQYF. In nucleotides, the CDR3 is TGCAGTGCGCCGCTTCCAGGGGGAGGTGAAGATACGCAGTATTTT.

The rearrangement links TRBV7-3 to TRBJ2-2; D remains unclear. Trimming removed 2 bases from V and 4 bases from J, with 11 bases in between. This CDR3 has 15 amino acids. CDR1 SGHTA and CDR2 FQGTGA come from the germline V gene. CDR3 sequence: CASSLGVTGTGELFF. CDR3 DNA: TGTGCCAGCAGCTTAGGTGTTACTGGCACCGGGGAGCTGTTTTTT.

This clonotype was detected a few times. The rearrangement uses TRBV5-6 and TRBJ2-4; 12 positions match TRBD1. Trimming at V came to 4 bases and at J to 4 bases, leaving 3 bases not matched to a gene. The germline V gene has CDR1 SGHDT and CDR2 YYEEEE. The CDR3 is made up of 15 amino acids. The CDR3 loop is CASSGTGGVKNIQYF. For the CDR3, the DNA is TGTGCCAGCAGCGGGACAGGGGGCGTTAAAAACATTCAGTACTTC.

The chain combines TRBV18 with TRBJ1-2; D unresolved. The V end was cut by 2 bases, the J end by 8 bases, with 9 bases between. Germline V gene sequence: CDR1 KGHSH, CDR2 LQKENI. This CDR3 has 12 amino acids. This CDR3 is CASSPWGGGYTF. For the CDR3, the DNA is TGTGCCAGCTCACCATGGGGAGGGGGCTACACCTTC.

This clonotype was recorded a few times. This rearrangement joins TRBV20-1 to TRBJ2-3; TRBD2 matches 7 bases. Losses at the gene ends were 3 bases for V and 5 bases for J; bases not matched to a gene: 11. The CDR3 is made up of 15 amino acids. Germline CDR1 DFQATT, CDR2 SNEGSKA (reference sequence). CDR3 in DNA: TGCAGTGCTAGCTATTGGCGGGGGTTGAAAGATACGCAGTATTTT. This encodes CSASYWRGLKDTQYF.

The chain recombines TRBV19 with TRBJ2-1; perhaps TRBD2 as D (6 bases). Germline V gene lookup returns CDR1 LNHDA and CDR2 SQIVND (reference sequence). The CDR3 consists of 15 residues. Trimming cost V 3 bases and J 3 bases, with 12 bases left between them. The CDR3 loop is CASSIDAGSYNEQFF. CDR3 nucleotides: TGTGCCAGTAGTATTGATGCGGGAAGCTACAATGAGCAGTTCTTC.

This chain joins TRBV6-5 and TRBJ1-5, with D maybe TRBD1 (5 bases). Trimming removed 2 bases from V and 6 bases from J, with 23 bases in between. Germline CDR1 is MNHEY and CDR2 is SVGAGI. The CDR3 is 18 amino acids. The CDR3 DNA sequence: TGTGCCAGCAGTTACGCGGGACCCCCCGGCCGATTGGGTCAGCCCCAGCATTTT. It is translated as CASSYAGPPGRLGQPQHF.

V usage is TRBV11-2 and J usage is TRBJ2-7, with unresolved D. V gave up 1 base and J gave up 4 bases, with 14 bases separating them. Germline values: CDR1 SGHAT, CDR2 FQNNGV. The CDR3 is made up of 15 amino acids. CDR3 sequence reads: CASSLVWADGYEQYF. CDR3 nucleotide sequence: TGTGCCAGCAGCTTAGTGTGGGCCGACGGGTACGAGCAGTACTTC.

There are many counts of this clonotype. The CDR3 coding sequence is TGTGCCAGCAGCTTGACTAGCGATCGGGAGACCCAGTACTTC. Amino acids: CASSLTSDRETQYF. The chain is built from TRBV7-2 and TRBJ2-5; 8 nucleotides agree with TRBD2. Germline V gene data show CDR1 as SGHTA and CDR2 as FQGNSA. The V and J ends lost 3 bases and 5 bases, in that order; junction bases with no gene match: 5. The CDR3 totals 14 residues.

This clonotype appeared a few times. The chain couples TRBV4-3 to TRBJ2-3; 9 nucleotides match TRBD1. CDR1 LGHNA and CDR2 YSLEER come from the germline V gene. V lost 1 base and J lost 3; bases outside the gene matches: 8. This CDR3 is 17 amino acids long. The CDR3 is CASSQVHGTGRTDTQYF. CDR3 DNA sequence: TGCGCCAGCAGCCAAGTTCACGGGACAGGGCGAACAGATACGCAGTATTTT.

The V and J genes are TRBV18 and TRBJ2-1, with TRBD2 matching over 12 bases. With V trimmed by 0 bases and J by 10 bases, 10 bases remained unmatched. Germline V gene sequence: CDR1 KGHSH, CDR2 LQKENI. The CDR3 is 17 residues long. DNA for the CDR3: TGTGCCAGCTCACCACCTTCGACTAGCGGGGGTCTGGGAGAGCAGTTCTTC. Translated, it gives CASSPPSTSGGLGEQFF.

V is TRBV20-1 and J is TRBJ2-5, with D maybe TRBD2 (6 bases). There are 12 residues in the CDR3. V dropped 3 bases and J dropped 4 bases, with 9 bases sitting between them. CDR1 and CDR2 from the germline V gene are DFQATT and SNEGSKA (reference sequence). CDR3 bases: TGCAGTGCTAGTCCCGGGGGAGAGACCCAGTACTTC. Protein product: CSASPGGETQYF.

CDR3 sequence (DNA): TGCGCCAGCAGCCGGGACCCGGACAGGGAGAATGAAAAACTGTTTTTT. Its protein is CASSRDPDRENEKLFF. The V gene is TRBV4-3, the J gene TRBJ1-4; 8 nucleotides align to TRBD1. The CDR3 covers 16 residues. Germline V gives CDR1 LGHNA, CDR2 YSLEER. The ends lost 4 bases at V and 5 bases at J; junction bases unmatched: 9.

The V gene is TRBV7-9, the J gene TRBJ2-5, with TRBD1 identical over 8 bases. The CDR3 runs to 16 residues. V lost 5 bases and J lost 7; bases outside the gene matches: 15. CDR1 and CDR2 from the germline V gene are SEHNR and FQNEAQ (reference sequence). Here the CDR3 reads CASSNNVGQGVGTQYF. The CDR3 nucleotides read TGTGCCAGCAGCAACAATGTAGGACAGGGCGTCGGGACCCAGTACTTC.

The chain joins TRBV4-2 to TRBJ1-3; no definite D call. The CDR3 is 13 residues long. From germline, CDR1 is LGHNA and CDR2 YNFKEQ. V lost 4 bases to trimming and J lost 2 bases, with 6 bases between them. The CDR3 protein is CASSPLPGNTIYF. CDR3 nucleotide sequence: TGTGCCAGCAGCCCGTTGCCTGGAAACACCATATATTTT.

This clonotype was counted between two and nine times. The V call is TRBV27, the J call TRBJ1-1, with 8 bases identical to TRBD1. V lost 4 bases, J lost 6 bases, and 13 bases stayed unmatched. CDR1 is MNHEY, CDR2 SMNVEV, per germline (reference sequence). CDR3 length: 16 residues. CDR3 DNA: TGTGCCAGCAGTTATTGGGGGCGGACAGGGTCTCCTGAAGCTTTCTTT. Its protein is CASSYWGRTGSPEAFF.

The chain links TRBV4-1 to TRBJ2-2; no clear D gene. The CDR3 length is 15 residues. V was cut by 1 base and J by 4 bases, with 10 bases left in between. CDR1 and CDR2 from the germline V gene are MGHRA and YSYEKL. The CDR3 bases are TGCGCCAGCAGCCAAGTTCGGTATAGCACCGGGGAGCTGTTTTTT. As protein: CASSQVRYSTGELFF.

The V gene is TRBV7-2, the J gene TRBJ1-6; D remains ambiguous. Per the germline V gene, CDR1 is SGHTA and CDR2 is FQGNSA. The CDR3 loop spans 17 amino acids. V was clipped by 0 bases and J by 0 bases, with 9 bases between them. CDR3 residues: CASSLATGSSYNSPLHF. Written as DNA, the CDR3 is TGTGCCAGCAGCTTAGCGACGGGAAGCTCCTATAATTCACCCCTCCACTTT.